This TCR beta chain was identified in a study of OX40 agonist ivuxolimab in advanced cancers. Background on the study: The drug used for patients, ivuxolimab, was an agonistic anti-OX40 (CD134) antibody. A mean age of around 60 years, range about 20 to 85, was recorded, and around 85% were male. Partial responses were seen in three patients, one with hepatocellular carcinoma and two with cutaneous melanoma. Study observations and caveats: Antigens targeted by the expanded peripheral T cells were not determined.

Assay: immunoSEQ multiplex PCR; the TCRdb copy retains only in-frame clones and omits some. The repertoire holds about 80,000 clones, with about 88% as singletons. A word on this clone: The antigen is not known.

V lost 3 bases and J 4 bases, leaving 16 bases between the germline ends. There are 15 residues in the CDR3. CDR1 is SGDLS and CDR2 is YYNGEE in the germline V gene. The sample was CD4+ or CD8+ T cells sorted from blood, taken in a trial of the OX40 agonist ivuxolimab. The receptor was isolated from an adult with an advanced solid tumor such as melanoma, head and neck, liver or kidney cancer. The genes are TRBV9 and TRBJ1-2; tentatively, D is TRBD1 (6 bases). CDR3 amino acids: CASSGRTEGGYGYTF. CDR3 DNA: TGTGCCAGCAGCGGACGGACTGAAGGGGGCTATGGCTACACCTTC. Full variable domain (remainder filled in from reference TRBV9 and TRBJ1-2): DSGVTQTPKHLITATGQRVTLRCSPRSGDLSVYWYQQSLDQGLQFLIQYYNGEERAKGNILERFSAQQFPDLHSELNLSSLELGDSALYFCASSGRTEGGYGYTFGSGTRLTVV.